A single sample is the source of the 8 T cell receptor beta chains below, sequenced in a study of shared clonotypes between healthy human individuals. Naive CD8 cells, CD45RO-negative and positively selected for CCR7, excluded terminally differentiated effector memory CD45RA+ cells. Clones were sequenced by immunoSEQ multiplex PCR, and TCRdb holds only the in-frame ones, with some missing. The sample has approximately 2,000,000 clones, around 93% seen once. The sample was naive CD8+ T cells from PBMCs. The origin of the receptors is a man aged 18 to 29 in good health. Some clones in this sample may be carry-over from other donors' samples.

J is TRBJ2-3 and V is TRBV6-5; unclear D gene. This CDR3 is built from 16 residues. Germline CDR1 MNHEY, CDR2 SVGAGI. Deletions cut 3 bases from V and 1 base from J, with 14 bases between. The CDR3 coding sequence is TGTGCCAGCAGTTATCTTGGACCGGCGGGCACAGATACGCAGTATTTT. Encoded protein: CASSYLGPAGTDTQYF.

The rearrangement links TRBV12-2 to TRBJ2-7; TRBD2 is taken as the D call from the table, unchecked against the DNA. TRBV12-2 is a listed pseudogene. There are 16 residues in the CDR3. The DNA of the CDR3 is TGTGCAAGTCGCTCCCTCGGTCCGGGAGATCTATACGAGCAGTACTTC. This encodes CASRSLGPGDLYEQYF.

The chain carries TRBV6-1 and TRBJ2-7; TRBD1 matches 7 bases. Per the germline V gene, CDR1 is MNHNS and CDR2 is SASEGT. V lost 5 bases, J lost 2 bases, and 9 bases stayed unmatched. This CDR3 spans 15 amino acids. CDR3 nucleotides: TGTGCCAGCAGTCCCCGGACAGGTTATACCTACGAGCAGTACTTC. This translates into CASSPRTGYTYEQYF.

As concerns this clone: This specimen includes other DNA sequences encoding the same CDR3. The chain couples TRBV19 to TRBJ1-4, with a tentative D call TRBD1 (6 bases). With 4 bases removed from V and 0 bases from J, the gap between germline ends came to 6 bases. The CDR3 contains 14 residues. Germline V gene sequence: CDR1 LNHDA, CDR2 SQIVND (reference sequence). This CDR3 is CASSNRATNEKLFF. The CDR3 nucleotides are TGTGCCAGTAGTAACAGGGCAACTAATGAAAAACTGTTTTTT. The entire variable domain, with the rest obtained from reference TRBV19 and TRBJ1-4, is as follows: DGGITQSPKYLFRKEGQNVTLSCEQNLNHDAMYWYRQDPGQGLRLIYYSQIVNDFQKGDIAEGYSVSREKKESFPLTVTSAQKNPTAFYLCASSNRATNEKLFFGSGTQLSVL.

The chain carries TRBV29-1 and TRBJ2-7, with D tentatively TRBD1 or TRBD2 (5 bases each). CDR1 and CDR2 (germline): SQVTM, ANQGSEA. V was clipped by 6 bases and J by 0 bases, with 15 bases between them. The CDR3 is 14 residues long. CDR3 residues: CSVHGTPNSYEQYF. The CDR3 DNA follows: TGCAGCGTCCACGGGACGCCAAACTCCTACGAGCAGTACTTC.

The chain is built from TRBV7-9 and TRBJ1-1, with D perhaps TRBD1 (5 bases). Trimming stripped 4 bases from V and 4 bases from J, with 16 bases between. CDR1 is SEHNR and CDR2 is FQNEAQ in the germline V gene (reference sequence). CDR3 length: 15 amino acids. CDR3 nucleotide sequence: TGTGCCAGCAGCTCCCCGACAGTGGGGTCCACTGAAGCTTTCTTT. Encoded protein: CASSSPTVGSTEAFF.

Here the CDR3 DNA reads TGTGCCAGCAGCCAAGACCCAGGGCGCTACGAGCAGTACTTC. As protein: CASSQDPGRYEQYF. The J gene is TRBJ2-7, the V gene TRBV14; D might be TRBD1 (5 bases). The CDR3 has 14 amino acids. CDR1 SGHDN and CDR2 FVKESK come from the germline V gene. Between the trimmed V and J ends, which lost 0 bases and 3 bases, there was a span of 9 bases.

This sequence joins TRBV6-5 and TRBJ1-1; D possibly corresponds to TRBD1 (5 bases). From germline, CDR1 is MNHEY and CDR2 SVGAGI. The CDR3 spans 14 residues. V lost 4 bases and J 2 bases, leaving 11 bases between the germline ends. The CDR3 spells CASSWGTFNTEAFF. The CDR3 bases are TGTGCCAGCAGTTGGGGCACGTTTAACACTGAAGCTTTCTTT.